The 25 T cell receptor beta chains in this list originate from one sample, sequenced in a study of beta chain features in type 1 diabetes. Expressed TCRB transcripts were sequenced because the isolated RNA had all been reverse transcribed beforehand. The assay was immunoSEQ multiplex PCR, and TCRdb's table has in-frame clones only and misses some. This repertoire shows about 320,000 clones, around 15% found once; its top ten account for around 7%. Sequencing was done on a sample of central memory CD4+ T cells from blood. Every receptor here comes from a man between 25 and 39 years old in good health.

This rearrangement joins TRBV11-2 to TRBJ1-1, with D possibly being TRBD1 (6 bases). Trimming took off 0 bases at V and 1 base at J, with 9 bases between the two ends. The CDR3 runs 15 residues. Germline CDR1 and CDR2: SGHAT and FQNNGV. CDR3 residues: CASSLDGQPNTEAFF. For the CDR3, the DNA is TGTGCCAGCAGCTTAGACGGACAGCCGAACACTGAAGCTTTCTTT.

The chain is built from TRBV28 and TRBJ1-2; D remains unclear. Germline V gene data show CDR1 as MDHEN and CDR2 as SYDVKM. The CDR3 length is 14 residues. V lost 5 bases to trimming and J lost 5 bases, with 15 bases between them. The CDR3 is CASSIPGGGYGYTF. CDR3 sequence (DNA): TGTGCCAGCAGTATACCCGGAGGTGGGTATGGCTACACCTTC.

The chain combines TRBV6-6 with TRBJ1-1; D unresolved. Looked up from germline, CDR1 is MNHNY and CDR2 is SVGAGI (reference sequence). The CDR3 sequence is 16 residues long. The V end lost 2 bases, the J end lost 0 bases, and 13 bases lay between the germline ends. DNA for the CDR3: TGTGCCAGCAGTTACCTAACAAACGGAGTGAACACTGAAGCTTTCTTT. Its protein is CASSYLTNGVNTEAFF.

The V gene is TRBV11-3, the J gene TRBJ2-3; D is uncertain. The ends were cut back, 3 bases at V and 1 base at J, with 14 bases in the middle. The CDR3 runs to 16 residues. Germline CDR1 SGHNT, CDR2 YENEEA. As DNA, the CDR3 is TGTGCCAGCAGCTTTCCGGTGGCTGGGGGCACAGATACGCAGTATTTT. Translated, it gives CASSFPVAGGTDTQYF.

This clone was recorded a few times. This sample includes further DNA sequences coding for the same CDR3. The V call is TRBV5-1, the J call TRBJ2-7, with TRBD2 as a possible D gene (6 bases). V was shortened by 5 bases and J by 3 bases, with 9 bases between the two germline ends. From germline, CDR1 is SGHRS and CDR2 YFSETQ. The CDR3 is 12 residues long. CDR3 sequence (DNA): TGCGCCAGCAGTCTGGACTACTACGAGCAGTACTTC. It encodes CASSLDYYEQYF.

The chain recombines TRBV4-3 with TRBJ2-7; 7 bases are a match to TRBD2. Trimming took 0 bases from V and 6 from J; bases not matched to a gene: 8. CDR1 and CDR2 from the germline V gene are LGHNA and YSLEER. CDR3 length: 15 residues. The DNA for the CDR3 is TGCGCCAGCAGCCAAGAATTTCTGGGAGGGAGCGAGCAGTACTTC. Residues: CASSQEFLGGSEQYF.

V gene TRBV4-3 combines with J gene TRBJ2-3; a weak D match, TRBD2 (7 bases). Trimming stripped 0 bases from V and 4 bases from J, with 14 bases between. CDR3 length equals 16 residues. CDR1 and CDR2 from the germline V gene are LGHNA and YSLEER. As DNA, the CDR3 is TGCGCCAGCAGCCAAGATCCCCTAGGGGGGGCAGATACGCAGTATTTT. The encoded protein is CASSQDPLGGADTQYF.

This clone was seen more than once but under ten times. The chain links TRBV5-6 to TRBJ1-5, with D unclear. This CDR3 comprises 16 residues. CDR1 and CDR2 from the germline V gene are SGHDT and YYEEEE. V lost 4 bases and J lost 3, with 17 bases in between. The CDR3 loop reads CASSLGGKVVNQPQHF. The CDR3 nucleotides read TGTGCCAGCAGCCTCGGCGGGAAGGTGGTCAATCAGCCCCAGCATTTT.

V usage is TRBV7-2 and J usage is TRBJ2-5, with 10 bases aligning to TRBD2. Germline V gene lookup returns CDR1 SGHTA and CDR2 FQGNSA. CDR3 size: 17 residues. Trimming at V came to 1 base and at J to 0 bases, leaving 5 bases not matched to a gene. The CDR3 DNA reads as TGTGCCAGCAGCTTAGTTGGTAGCGGGGGGTACCAAGAGACCCAGTACTTC. It specifies CASSLVGSGGYQETQYF. Combining the CDR3 with reference TRBV7-2 and TRBJ2-5 gives the whole variable domain GAGVSQSPSNKVTEKGKDVELRCDPISGHTALYWYRQSLGQGLEFLIYFQGNSAPDKSGLPSDRFSAERTGGSVSTLTIQRTQQEDSAVYLCASSLVGSGGYQETQYFGPGTRLLVL.

This clone was counted between two and nine times. The CDR3 is CASSLTSPGADTQYF. The CDR3 region has the DNA TGCGCCAGCAGCTTAACCTCTCCGGGCGCAGATACGCAGTATTTT. This chain links TRBV5-1 with TRBJ2-3; no reliable D call. CDR3 size: 15 residues. Germline-derived CDR1 and CDR2 are SGHRS and YFSETQ. Trimming took 2 bases from V and 4 from J, leaving 14 bases between them.

The chain is built from TRBV5-6 and TRBJ1-5; D remains ambiguous. Trimming removed 1 base from V and 6 bases from J, with 5 bases in between. CDR3 length: 12 amino acids. Per the germline V gene, CDR1 is SGHDT and CDR2 is YYEEEE. The CDR3 DNA reads TGTGCCAGCAGCTTGCCGGGTCAGCCCCAGCATTTT. It translates to CASSLPGQPQHF.

This rearrangement joins TRBV5-6 to TRBJ2-7; a possible D gene is TRBD1 (6 bases). Per the germline V gene, CDR1 is SGHDT and CDR2 is YYEEEE. Trimming pared 5 bases from V and 3 bases from J, leaving 15 bases between. There are 14 residues in the CDR3. In DNA, the CDR3 is TGTGCCAGCAGAGGTGCAGGGGCCCTCTACGAGCAGTACTTC. It codes for CASRGAGALYEQYF.

This rearrangement joins TRBV13 to TRBJ2-1; 13 bases align to TRBD2. This CDR3 contains 19 residues. After removal of 4 bases from V and 3 bases from J, the junction contained 12 bases not matched to a gene. Germline CDR1 PRHDT, CDR2 FYEKMQ (reference sequence). Written as DNA, the CDR3 is TGTGCCAGCAGCTCACCAGGCTCCGGGACTAGCGGGATCTACAATGAGCAGTTCTTC. This encodes CASSSPGSGTSGIYNEQFF.

On this clone itself: The same CDR3 is also encoded by other DNA sequences in this sample. The chain couples TRBV5-1 to TRBJ2-3; 7 bases agree with TRBD1. The CDR3 runs to 13 residues. V gave up 4 bases and J gave up 3 bases; unmatched junction bases: 2. The germline V gene encodes CDR1 SGHRS and CDR2 YFSETQ. The CDR3 coding sequence is TGCGCCAGCAGCCTACAGGGGACAGATACGCAGTATTTT. It is translated as CASSLQGTDTQYF.

For this clone: Other nucleotide sequences from this sample produce the same CDR3. The chain uses TRBV29-1 and TRBJ1-1, with 7 bases matching TRBD1. The germline V gene encodes CDR1 SQVTM and CDR2 ANQGSEA. V shed 4 bases, J shed 5 bases, and the junction held 4 bases outside the gene matches. The length of the CDR3 is 12 residues. The CDR3 is CSVGAGGTEAFF. The CDR3 region has the DNA TGCAGCGTTGGGGCAGGGGGAACTGAAGCTTTCTTT.

Only a few counts were recorded for this clone. The CDR3 reads CASSRGEGYEQYF. CDR3 nucleotide sequence: TGCGCCAGCAGCCGGGGCGAGGGCTACGAGCAGTACTTC. The rearrangement joins TRBV5-1 to TRBJ2-7, with D perhaps assigned TRBD1 or TRBD2 (5 bases each). Germline V lookup: CDR1 SGHRS, CDR2 YFSETQ. The CDR3 is made up of 13 amino acids. The ends were cut back, 4 bases at V and 3 bases at J, with 11 bases in the middle.

This chain joins TRBV5-4 and TRBJ2-2, with no clear D. The CDR3 length is 15 residues. V was cut by 2 bases and J by 2 bases, with 10 bases left in between. CDR1 and CDR2 from the germline V gene are SGHNT and YYREEE (reference sequence). The DNA of the CDR3 is TGTGCCAGCAGCTTAACCGGCGACAACACCGGGGAGCTGTTTTTT. This codes for CASSLTGDNTGELFF.

This clone was observed a few times. The CDR3 spells CASSRGGRQETQYF. CDR3 coding DNA: TGTGCCAGCAGCAGGGGGGGGCGTCAAGAGACCCAGTACTTC. The chain carries TRBV7-8 and TRBJ2-5, with D possibly matching TRBD2 (7 bases). Germline CDR1 reads SGHVS; CDR2 reads FQNEAQ. V lost 5 bases, J lost 2 bases, and 12 bases lay in between. The CDR3 runs 14 residues.

This chain links TRBV7-2 with TRBJ2-1; the match to TRBD1 covers 7 bases. Germline V gene lookup returns CDR1 SGHTA and CDR2 FQGNSA. The CDR3 has 15 residues. V gave up 2 bases and J gave up 6 bases; unmatched junction bases: 7. The CDR3 sequence is CASSLSGQRRNEQFF. CDR3 DNA: TGTGCCAGCAGCTTATCGGGACAGAGACGCAATGAGCAGTTCTTC.

This clone was seen a handful of times. The V and J genes are TRBV15 and TRBJ2-2; 9 nucleotides agree with TRBD2. The J segment lost 5 bases and the V segment lost 1 base, leaving 8 bases of the junction unmatched. The CDR3 contains 17 residues. CDR1 is LNHNV, CDR2 YYDKDF, per germline (reference sequence). The CDR3 region is CATSRGLSGRGTGELFF. The CDR3 nucleotides read TGTGCCACCAGCAGAGGACTTAGCGGGAGAGGTACCGGGGAGCTGTTTTTT. The full variable domain, with the rest looked up from reference TRBV15 and TRBJ2-2, is DAMVIQNPRYQVTQFGKPVTLSCSQTLNHNVMYWYQQKSSQAPKLLFHYYDKDFNNEADTPDNFQSRRPNTSFCFLDIRSPGLGDTAMYLCATSRGLSGRGTGELFFGEGSRLTVL.

This rearrangement joins TRBV18 to TRBJ1-2, with 12 bases lining up with TRBD1. Germline lookup yields CDR1 KGHSH and CDR2 LQKENI. The V gene end was trimmed by 3 bases and the J gene end by 8 bases; junction bases not matched to a gene: 7. CDR3 length equals 15 residues. The CDR3 DNA is TGTGCCAGCTCACCGTTAAGGGACAGGGGGCTGGGCTACACCTTC. As protein: CASSPLRDRGLGYTF.

This clone was found a few times. The rearrangement links TRBV5-4 to TRBJ1-2; D is ambiguous. The CDR3 runs to 11 residues. Germline CDR1 SGHNT, CDR2 YYREEE (reference sequence). Trimming pared 5 bases from V and 8 bases from J, leaving 10 bases between. Written as DNA, the CDR3 is TGTGCCAGCAGAACAGAGGACGGCTACACCTTC. Its translation: CASRTEDGYTF. The full variable domain, in which reference TRBV5-4 and TRBJ1-2 provide the parts outside the CDR3, is ETGVTQSPTHLIKTRGQQVTLRCSSQSGHNTVSWYQQALGQGPQFIFQYYREEENGRGNFPPRFSGLQFPNYSSELNVNALELDDSALYLCASRTEDGYTFGSGTRLTVV.

A few counts support this clone. The rearrangement joins TRBV28 to TRBJ2-5; either TRBD1 or TRBD2 may fit D (7 bases each). This CDR3 has 15 amino acids. V was shortened by 3 bases and J by 5 bases, with 16 bases between the two germline ends. Germline V gives CDR1 MDHEN, CDR2 SYDVKM. The CDR3 sequence is CASSFAQGGAETQYF. The CDR3 DNA is TGTGCCAGCAGTTTTGCCCAGGGGGGGGCCGAGACCCAGTACTTC. Using reference TRBV28 and TRBJ2-5 for the parts outside the CDR3, the full variable domain is DVKVTQSSRYLVKRTGEKVFLECVQDMDHENMFWYRQDPGLGLRLIYFSYDVKMKEKGDIPEGYSVSREKKERFSLILESASTNQTSMYLCASSFAQGGAETQYFGPGTRLLVL.

This clone was detected only a few times. The rearrangement uses TRBV5-6 and TRBJ1-6; 7 nucleotides line up with TRBD1. The CDR3 covers 17 residues. The germline V gene encodes CDR1 SGHDT and CDR2 YYEEEE. Trimming at V came to 0 bases and at J to 5 bases, leaving 8 bases not matched to a gene. CDR3 protein: CASSLVEGAKDNSPLHF. Written as DNA, the CDR3 is TGTGCCAGCAGCTTGGTGGAGGGGGCAAAGGATAATTCACCCCTCCACTTT.

Concerning this clone: The limits of the CDR3 on the DNA are not certain, so only TCRdb's listed CDR3 is given. The V gene is TRBV21-1, the J gene TRBJ1-1. TRBV21-1 is labeled a pseudogene. Ends included, the CDR3 has 13 residues. The CDR3 loop reads CASRWGRGTEAFF.